The present T cell receptor (beta chain) was sequenced within a study of blood T cell repertoires in COVID-19. Study-wide background: The analysed material was cDNA or gDNA that came from T cells, B-cell-depleted T cells, or PBMCs.

Measured with immunoSEQ multiplex PCR; TCRdb has only the in-frame clones, and not every one. The sample contains roughly 110,000 clones, around nine tenths of which appear only once. The V end lost 0 bases, the J end lost 8 bases, and 12 bases lay between the germline ends. The germline V gene has CDR1 SGHDN and CDR2 FVKESK. The CDR3 loop spans 14 amino acids. The chain combines TRBV14 with TRBJ2-3; D is unresolved. This sequence was found in a man aged 35 to 55 with acute or convalescent COVID-19. Sequencing used peripheral blood. The CDR3 sequence: CASSQDHPGGTQYF. The CDR3 bases are TGTGCCAGCAGCCAAGATCATCCGGGTGGTACGCAGTATTTT.